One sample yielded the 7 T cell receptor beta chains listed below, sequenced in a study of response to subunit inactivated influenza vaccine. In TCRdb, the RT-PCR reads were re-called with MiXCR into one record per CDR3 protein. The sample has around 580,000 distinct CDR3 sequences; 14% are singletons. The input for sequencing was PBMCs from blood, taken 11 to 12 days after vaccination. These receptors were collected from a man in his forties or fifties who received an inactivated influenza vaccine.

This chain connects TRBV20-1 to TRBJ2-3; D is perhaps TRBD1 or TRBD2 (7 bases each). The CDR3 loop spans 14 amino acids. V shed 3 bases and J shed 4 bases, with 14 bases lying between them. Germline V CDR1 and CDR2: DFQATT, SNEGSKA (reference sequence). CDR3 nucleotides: TGCAGTGCTAGCTGGGCAGGGGGGGCAGATACGCAGTATTTT. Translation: CSASWAGGADTQYF.

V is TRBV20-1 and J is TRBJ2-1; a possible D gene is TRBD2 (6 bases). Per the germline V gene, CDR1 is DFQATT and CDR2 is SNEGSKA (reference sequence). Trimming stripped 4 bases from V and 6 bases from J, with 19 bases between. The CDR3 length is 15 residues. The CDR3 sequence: CSAILLAAVTNEQFF. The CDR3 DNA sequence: TGCAGTGCTATTCTTTTAGCGGCGGTTACCAATGAGCAGTTCTTC.

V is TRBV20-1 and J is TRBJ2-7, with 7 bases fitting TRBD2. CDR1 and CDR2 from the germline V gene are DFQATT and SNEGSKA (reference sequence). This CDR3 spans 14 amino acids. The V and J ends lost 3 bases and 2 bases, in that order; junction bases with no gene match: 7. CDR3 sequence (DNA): TGCAGTGCTAGCCATAGCGGGTCTACCTACGAGCAGTACTTC. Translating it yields CSASHSGSTYEQYF.

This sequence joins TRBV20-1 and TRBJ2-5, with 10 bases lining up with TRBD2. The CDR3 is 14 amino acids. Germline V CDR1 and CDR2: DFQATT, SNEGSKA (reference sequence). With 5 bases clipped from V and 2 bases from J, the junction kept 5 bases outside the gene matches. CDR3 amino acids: CSAASGSVQETQYF. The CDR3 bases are TGCAGTGCTGCTAGCGGGAGTGTGCAAGAGACCCAGTACTTC.

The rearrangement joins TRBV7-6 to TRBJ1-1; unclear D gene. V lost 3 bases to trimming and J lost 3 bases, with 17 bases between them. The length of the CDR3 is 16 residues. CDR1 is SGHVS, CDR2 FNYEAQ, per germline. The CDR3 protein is CASSLSLGISHTEAFF. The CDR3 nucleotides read TGTGCCAGCAGCTTGTCGCTGGGGATTTCGCACACTGAAGCTTTCTTT.

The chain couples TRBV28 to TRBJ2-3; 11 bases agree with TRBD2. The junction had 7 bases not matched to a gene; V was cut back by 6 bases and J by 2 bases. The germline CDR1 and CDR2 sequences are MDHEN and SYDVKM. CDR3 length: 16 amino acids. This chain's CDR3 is CASRGTSGGITDTQYF. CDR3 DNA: TGTGCCAGCAGGGGAACTAGCGGGGGAATCACAGATACGCAGTATTTT.

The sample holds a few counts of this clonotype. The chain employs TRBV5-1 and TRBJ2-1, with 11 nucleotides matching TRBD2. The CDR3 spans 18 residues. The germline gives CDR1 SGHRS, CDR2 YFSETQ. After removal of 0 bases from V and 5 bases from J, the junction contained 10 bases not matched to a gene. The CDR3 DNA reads TGCGCCAGCAGCTTGGTTCCGACCGGGACTAGCGGCGACAATGAGCAGTTCTTC. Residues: CASSLVPTGTSGDNEQFF.